This T cell receptor (beta chain) is drawn from a study of graft-versus-host responses after intestinal transplantation. For the study at large: Every transplant recipient was induced with anti-thymocyte globulin, then maintained on tacrolimus and steroids for two to three years.

This clone was detected once. Its target is not known. In germline, CDR1 is MNHNS, CDR2 SASEGT. Trimming shortened V by 0 bases and J by 4 bases, and 18 bases separated the two germline ends. This CDR3 spans 17 amino acids. The method was immunoSEQ multiplex PCR; TCRdb's version includes in-frame clones alone and lacks a portion of them. The repertoire includes 60,000 to 90,000 clones, less than 95% of them detected once, and roughly 1.3% sits in the top ten. This TCR was sampled from a human donor who received an intestinal transplant. The chain links TRBV6-1 to TRBJ1-1, with D possibly matching TRBD1 (5 bases). The input for sequencing was unstimulated CD8+ T cells sorted from spleen or lymph node cells, taken before intestinal transplant. The CDR3 sequence is CASSEAPVGGRATEAFF. For the CDR3, the DNA is TGTGCCAGCAGTGAAGCGCCTGTGGGGGGTCGGGCCACTGAAGCTTTCTTT.